These 4 T cell receptor beta chains share one sample of origin, sequenced in a study of cytomegalovirus exposure and HLA in healthy donors. PCR involved 60 Vbeta and 13 Jbeta primers. Repertoires were generated with immunoSEQ multiplex PCR, while TCRdb's copy carries only in-frame clones and drops some. Its clone listing holds 140,000 or so clones. Specimen: PBMCs. The receptors were sampled from a male donor in good health and CMV-seronegative.

The CDR3 protein is CATSRDLAGMNTEAFF. CDR3 sequence (DNA): TGTGCCACCAGCAGAGATCTTGCAGGTATGAACACTGAAGCTTTCTTT. The gene calls are TRBV15 and TRBJ1-1; unclear D gene. This CDR3 is built from 16 residues. The V and J ends lost 0 bases and 0 bases respectively, with 11 bases between them. Germline V gene data show CDR1 as LNHNV and CDR2 as YYDKDF (reference sequence).

The J gene is TRBJ1-1, the V gene TRBV15; D remains ambiguous. This CDR3 contains 17 residues. Germline values: CDR1 LNHNV, CDR2 YYDKDF (reference sequence). V was pared by 0 bases and J by 6 bases, with 20 bases between. DNA of the CDR3: TGTGCCACCAGCAGAGAACGTGGCTTCCCGATCAATCCTGAAGCTTTCTTT. It encodes CATSRERGFPINPEAFF.

This chain joins TRBV19 and TRBJ2-7, with D maybe TRBD2 (6 bases). Trimming removed 5 bases at V and 2 bases at J, with 16 bases between. The CDR3 totals 15 residues. Germline loops: CDR1 LNHDA, CDR2 SQIVND (reference sequence). The CDR3 DNA reads TGTGCCAGTAGTGCCGGACTAACGCGGGCCTACGAGCAGTACTTC. Encoded protein: CASSAGLTRAYEQYF.

Written as DNA, the CDR3 is TGTGCCAGCAGCCAAGACATGGAGGGTAGGCTACGGGAGCAGTACTTC. Amino acid sequence: CASSQDMEGRLREQYF. The genes are TRBV14 and TRBJ2-7; a possible D gene is TRBD2 (6 bases). V lost 0 bases and J lost 7, with 19 bases in between. This CDR3 comprises 16 residues. Germline CDR1 SGHDN, CDR2 FVKESK.